This T cell receptor (beta chain) was documented in a study of early T cells in non-severe SARS-CoV-2 infection. For the study at large: Chains stayed unpaired after sequencing of bulk RNA from unsorted whole blood.

Each CDR3 protein is one row after TCRdb ran MiXCR on the 5' RACE reads. Of fewer than 80,000 distinct CDR3 sequences in the sample, almost 9% were seen once. Germline loops: CDR1 SGHVS, CDR2 FNYEAQ. Trimming took 4 bases from V and 7 from J, leaving 11 bases between them. The CDR3 totals 13 residues. Many counts were recorded for this clonotype. This clonotype was sampled from an adult who was a healthcare worker with PCR-confirmed SARS-CoV-2 infection or an uninfected control (not recorded which). This chain joins TRBV7-6 and TRBJ2-1; no reliable D call. The source material was whole blood, sampled at baseline. This CDR3 reads CASSSRLVNEQFF. DNA of the CDR3: TGTGCCAGCAGCTCCAGATTGGTTAATGAGCAGTTCTTC.